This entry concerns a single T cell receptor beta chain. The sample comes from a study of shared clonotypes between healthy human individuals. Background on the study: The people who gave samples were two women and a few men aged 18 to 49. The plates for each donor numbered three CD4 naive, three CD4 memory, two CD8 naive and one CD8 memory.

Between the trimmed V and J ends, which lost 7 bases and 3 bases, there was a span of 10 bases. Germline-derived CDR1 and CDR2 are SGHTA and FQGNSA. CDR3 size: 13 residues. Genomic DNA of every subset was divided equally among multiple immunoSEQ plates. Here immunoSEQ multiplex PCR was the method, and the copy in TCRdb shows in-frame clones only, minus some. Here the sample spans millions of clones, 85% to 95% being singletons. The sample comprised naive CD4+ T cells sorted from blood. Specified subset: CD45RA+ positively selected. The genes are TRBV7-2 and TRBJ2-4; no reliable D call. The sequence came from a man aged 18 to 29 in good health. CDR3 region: CASTPDFKNIQYF. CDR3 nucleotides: TGTGCCAGCACCCCAGACTTCAAAAACATTCAGTACTTC.